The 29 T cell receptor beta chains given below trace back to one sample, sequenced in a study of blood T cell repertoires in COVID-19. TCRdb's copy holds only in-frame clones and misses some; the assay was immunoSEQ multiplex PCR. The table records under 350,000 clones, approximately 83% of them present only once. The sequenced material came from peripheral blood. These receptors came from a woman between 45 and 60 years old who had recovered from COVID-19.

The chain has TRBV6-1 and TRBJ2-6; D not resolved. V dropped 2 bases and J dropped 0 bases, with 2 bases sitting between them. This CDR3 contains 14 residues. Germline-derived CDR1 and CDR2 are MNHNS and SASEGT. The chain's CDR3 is CASSEYSGANVLTF. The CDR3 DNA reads TGTGCCAGCAGTGAATACTCTGGGGCCAACGTCCTGACTTTC.

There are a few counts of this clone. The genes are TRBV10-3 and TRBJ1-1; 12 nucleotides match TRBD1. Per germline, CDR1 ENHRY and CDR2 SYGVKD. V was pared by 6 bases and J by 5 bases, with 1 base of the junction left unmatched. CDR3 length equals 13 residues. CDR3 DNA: TGTGCCATCAGGGGACAGGGGGCGACTGAAGCTTTCTTT. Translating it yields CAIRGQGATEAFF.

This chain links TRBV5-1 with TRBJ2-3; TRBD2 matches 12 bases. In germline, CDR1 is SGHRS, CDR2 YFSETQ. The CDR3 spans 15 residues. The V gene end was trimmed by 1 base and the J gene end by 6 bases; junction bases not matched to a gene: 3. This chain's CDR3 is CASSLQGTSGDTQYF. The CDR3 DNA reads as TGCGCCAGCAGCTTGCAGGGGACTAGCGGGGATACGCAGTATTTT.

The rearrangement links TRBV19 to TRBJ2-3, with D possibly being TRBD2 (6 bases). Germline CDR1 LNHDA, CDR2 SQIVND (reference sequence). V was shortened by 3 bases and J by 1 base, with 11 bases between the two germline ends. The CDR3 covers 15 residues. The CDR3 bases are TGTGCCAGTAGTATGAGTGGGACTGGCACAGATACGCAGTATTTT. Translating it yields CASSMSGTGTDTQYF. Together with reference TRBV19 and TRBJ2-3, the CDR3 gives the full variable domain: DGGITQSPKYLFRKEGQNVTLSCEQNLNHDAMYWYRQDPGQGLRLIYYSQIVNDFQKGDIAEGYSVSREKKESFPLTVTSAQKNPTAFYLCASSMSGTGTDTQYFGPGTRLTVL.

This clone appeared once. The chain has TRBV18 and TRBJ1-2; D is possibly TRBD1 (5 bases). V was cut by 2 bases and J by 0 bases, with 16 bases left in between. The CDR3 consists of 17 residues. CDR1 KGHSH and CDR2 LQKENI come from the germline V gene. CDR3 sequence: CASSPGTGGATNYGYTF. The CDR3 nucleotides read TGTGCCAGCTCACCAGGAACAGGAGGGGCTACTAACTATGGCTACACCTTC.

CDR3 in amino acids: CASSSPTTSGGSTDTQYF. The CDR3 DNA follows: TGTGCCAGCAGCTCCCCCACTACTAGCGGGGGGTCCACAGATACGCAGTATTTT. This chain links TRBV5-8 with TRBJ2-3; 12 nucleotides align to TRBD2. In germline, CDR1 is SGHTS, CDR2 YDEGEE. Trimming cost V 3 bases and J 2 bases; bases outside gene matches: 10. This CDR3 contains 18 residues.

Here the CDR3 DNA reads TGTGCCAGCAGCCTTAGCGATCAAGAGACCCAGTACTTC. It codes for CASSLSDQETQYF. The chain carries TRBV4-2 and TRBJ2-5, with TRBD2 as a possible D gene (5 bases). Trimming took off 4 bases at V and 2 bases at J, with 8 bases between the two ends. This CDR3 is built from 13 residues. Germline V gene lookup returns CDR1 LGHNA and CDR2 YNFKEQ.

The CDR3 reads CKTGGAQGYTF. The CDR3 nucleotides read TGCAAAACCGGGGGGGCTCAGGGCTACACCTTC. This chain uses TRBV29-1 with TRBJ1-2; a possible D gene is TRBD1 (6 bases). The CDR3 runs 11 residues. The V gene's germline CDR1 is SQVTM and CDR2 ANQGSEA.

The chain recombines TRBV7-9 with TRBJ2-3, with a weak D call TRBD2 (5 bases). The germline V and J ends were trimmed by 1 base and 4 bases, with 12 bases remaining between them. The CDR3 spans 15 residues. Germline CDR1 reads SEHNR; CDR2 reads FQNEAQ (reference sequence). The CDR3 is CASSLERFGADTQYF. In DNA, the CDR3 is TGTGCCAGCAGCTTAGAACGATTCGGGGCAGATACGCAGTATTTT.

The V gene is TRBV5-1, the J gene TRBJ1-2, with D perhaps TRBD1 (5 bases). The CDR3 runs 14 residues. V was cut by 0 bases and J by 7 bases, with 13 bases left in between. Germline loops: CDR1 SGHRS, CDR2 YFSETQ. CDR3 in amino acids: CASSLAGRGSGYTF. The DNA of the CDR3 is TGCGCCAGCAGCTTGGCGGGCCGGGGGTCTGGCTACACCTTC.

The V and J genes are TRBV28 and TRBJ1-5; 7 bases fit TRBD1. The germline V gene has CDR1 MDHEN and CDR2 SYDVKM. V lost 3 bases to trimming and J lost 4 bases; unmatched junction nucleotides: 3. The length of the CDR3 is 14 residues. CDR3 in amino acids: CASSLGRGNQPQHF. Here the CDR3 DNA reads TGTGCCAGCAGTTTGGGCAGGGGGAATCAGCCCCAGCATTTT.

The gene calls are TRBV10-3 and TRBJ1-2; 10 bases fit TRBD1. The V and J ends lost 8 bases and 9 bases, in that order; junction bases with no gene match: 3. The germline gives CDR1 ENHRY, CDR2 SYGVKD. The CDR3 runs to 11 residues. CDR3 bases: TGTGCCATCGGACAGGGGGTTAGCTACACCTTC. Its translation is CAIGQGVSYTF.

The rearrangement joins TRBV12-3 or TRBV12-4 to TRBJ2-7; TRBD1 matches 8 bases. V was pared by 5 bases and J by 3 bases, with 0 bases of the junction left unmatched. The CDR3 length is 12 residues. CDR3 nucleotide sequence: TGTGCCAGCAGTGGACAGGGCTACGAGCAGTACTTC. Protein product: CASSGQGYEQYF.

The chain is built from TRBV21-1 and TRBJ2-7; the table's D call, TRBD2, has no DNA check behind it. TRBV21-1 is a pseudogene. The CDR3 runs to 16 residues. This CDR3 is CASSKKNAGGGYEQYF. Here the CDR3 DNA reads TGTGCCAGCAGCAAAAAAAACGCGGGGGGCGGGTACGAGCAGTACTTC.

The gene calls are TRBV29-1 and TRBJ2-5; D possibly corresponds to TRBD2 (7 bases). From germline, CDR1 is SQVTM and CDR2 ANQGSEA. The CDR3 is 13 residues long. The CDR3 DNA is TGCGGAGGTTTCGGGGGGCTGGTTGAGACCCAGTACTTC. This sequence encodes CGGFGGLVETQYF.

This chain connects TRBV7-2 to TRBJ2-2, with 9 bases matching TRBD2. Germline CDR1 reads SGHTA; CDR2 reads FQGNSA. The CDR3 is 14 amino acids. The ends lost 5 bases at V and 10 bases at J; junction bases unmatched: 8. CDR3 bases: TGTGCCAGCAGCCCCGGACTAGCGCGCGAGGAGCTGTTTTTT. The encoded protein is CASSPGLAREELFF.

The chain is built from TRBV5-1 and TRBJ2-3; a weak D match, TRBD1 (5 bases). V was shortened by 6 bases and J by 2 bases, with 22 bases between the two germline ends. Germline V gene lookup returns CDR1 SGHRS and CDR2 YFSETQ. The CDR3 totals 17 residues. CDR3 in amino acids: CASKIEWGASYTDTQYF. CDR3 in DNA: TGCGCCAGCAAAATAGAGTGGGGCGCCTCGTACACAGATACGCAGTATTTT.

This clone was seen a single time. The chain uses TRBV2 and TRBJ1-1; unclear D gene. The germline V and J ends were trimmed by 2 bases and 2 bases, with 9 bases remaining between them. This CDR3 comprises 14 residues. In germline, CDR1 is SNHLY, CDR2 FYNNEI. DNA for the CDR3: TGTGCCAGCAGTGAAATTAGTAAAAACACTGAAGCTTTCTTT. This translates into CASSEISKNTEAFF.

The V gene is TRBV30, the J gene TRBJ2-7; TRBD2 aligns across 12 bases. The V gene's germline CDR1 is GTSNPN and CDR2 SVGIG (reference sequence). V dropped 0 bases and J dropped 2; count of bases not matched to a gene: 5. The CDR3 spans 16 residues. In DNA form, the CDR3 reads TGTGCCTGGAGTGTCCGACTAGCGGGGGCCACCTACGAGCAGTACTTC. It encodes CAWSVRLAGATYEQYF.

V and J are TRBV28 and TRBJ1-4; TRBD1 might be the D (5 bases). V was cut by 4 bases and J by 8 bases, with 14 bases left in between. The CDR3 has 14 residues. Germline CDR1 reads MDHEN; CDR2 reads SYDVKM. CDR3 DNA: TGTGCCAGCAGTTCCAGTCCGGCAGGGGAAAAACTGTTTTTT. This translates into CASSSSPAGEKLFF. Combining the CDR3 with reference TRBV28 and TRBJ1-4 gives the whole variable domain DVKVTQSSRYLVKRTGEKVFLECVQDMDHENMFWYRQDPGLGLRLIYFSYDVKMKEKGDIPEGYSVSREKKERFSLILESASTNQTSMYLCASSSSPAGEKLFFGSGTQLSVL.

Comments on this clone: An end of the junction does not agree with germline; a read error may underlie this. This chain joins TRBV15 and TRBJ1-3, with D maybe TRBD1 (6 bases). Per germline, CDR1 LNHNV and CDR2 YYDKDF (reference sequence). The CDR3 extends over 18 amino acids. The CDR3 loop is CATSRTVGALGPGNNIYF. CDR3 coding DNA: TGTGCCACCAGCAGGACCGTGGGGGCCCTGGGCCCCGGAAACAACATATATTTT.

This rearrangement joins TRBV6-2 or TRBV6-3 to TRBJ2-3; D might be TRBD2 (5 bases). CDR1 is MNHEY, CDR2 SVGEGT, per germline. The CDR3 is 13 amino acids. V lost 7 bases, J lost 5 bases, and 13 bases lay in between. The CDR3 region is CASTPLAGDTQYF. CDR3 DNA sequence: TGTGCCAGCACCCCCCTGGCGGGAGATACGCAGTATTTT.

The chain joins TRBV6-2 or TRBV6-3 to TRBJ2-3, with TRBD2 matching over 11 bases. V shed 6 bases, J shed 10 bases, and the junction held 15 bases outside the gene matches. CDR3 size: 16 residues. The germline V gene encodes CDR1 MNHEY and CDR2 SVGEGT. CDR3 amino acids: CASSPGGTSGPEAQYF. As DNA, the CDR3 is TGTGCCAGCAGCCCCGGGGGGACTAGCGGACCCGAGGCGCAGTATTTT.

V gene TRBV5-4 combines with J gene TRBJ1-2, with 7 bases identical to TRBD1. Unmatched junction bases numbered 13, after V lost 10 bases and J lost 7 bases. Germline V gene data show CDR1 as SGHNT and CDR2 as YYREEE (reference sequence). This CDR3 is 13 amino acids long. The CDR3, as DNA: TGTGCCTTTTCGGTTCAGGGGGTTGGTGGCTACACCTTC. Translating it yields CAFSVQGVGGYTF.

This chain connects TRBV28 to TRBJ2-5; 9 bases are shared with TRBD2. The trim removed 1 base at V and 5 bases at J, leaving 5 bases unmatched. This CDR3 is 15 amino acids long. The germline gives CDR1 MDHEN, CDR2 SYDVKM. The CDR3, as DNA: TGTGCCAGCAGTTTATATGCGGGGGGGCCCGAGACCCAGTACTTC. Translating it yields CASSLYAGGPETQYF.

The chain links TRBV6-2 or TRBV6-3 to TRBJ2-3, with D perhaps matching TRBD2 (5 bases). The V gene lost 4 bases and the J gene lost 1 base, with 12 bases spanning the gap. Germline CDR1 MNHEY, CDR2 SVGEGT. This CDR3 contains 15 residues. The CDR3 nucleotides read TGTGCCAGCAGTTTGAGAGGACTCCGCACAGATACGCAGTATTTT. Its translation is CASSLRGLRTDTQYF.

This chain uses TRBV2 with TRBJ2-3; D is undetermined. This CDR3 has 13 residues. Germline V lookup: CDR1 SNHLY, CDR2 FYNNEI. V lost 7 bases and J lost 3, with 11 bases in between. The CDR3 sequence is CASMDFGTDTQYF. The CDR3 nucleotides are TGTGCCAGCATGGATTTCGGGACAGATACGCAGTATTTT.

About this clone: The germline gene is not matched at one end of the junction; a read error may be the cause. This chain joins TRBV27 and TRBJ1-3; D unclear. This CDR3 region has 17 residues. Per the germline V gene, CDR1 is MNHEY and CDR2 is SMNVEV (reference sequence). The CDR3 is CASILTGILGSGNTIYF. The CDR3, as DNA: TGTGCCAGCATTTTAACGGGAATTCTAGGGTCTGGAAACACCATATATTTT.

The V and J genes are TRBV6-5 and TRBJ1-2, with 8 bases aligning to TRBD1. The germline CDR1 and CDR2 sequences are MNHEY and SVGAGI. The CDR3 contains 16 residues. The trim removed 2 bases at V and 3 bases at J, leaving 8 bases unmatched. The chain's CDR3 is CASSYGGQARDYGYTF. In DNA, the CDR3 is TGTGCCAGCAGTTACGGGGGACAGGCGAGGGACTATGGCTACACCTTC.